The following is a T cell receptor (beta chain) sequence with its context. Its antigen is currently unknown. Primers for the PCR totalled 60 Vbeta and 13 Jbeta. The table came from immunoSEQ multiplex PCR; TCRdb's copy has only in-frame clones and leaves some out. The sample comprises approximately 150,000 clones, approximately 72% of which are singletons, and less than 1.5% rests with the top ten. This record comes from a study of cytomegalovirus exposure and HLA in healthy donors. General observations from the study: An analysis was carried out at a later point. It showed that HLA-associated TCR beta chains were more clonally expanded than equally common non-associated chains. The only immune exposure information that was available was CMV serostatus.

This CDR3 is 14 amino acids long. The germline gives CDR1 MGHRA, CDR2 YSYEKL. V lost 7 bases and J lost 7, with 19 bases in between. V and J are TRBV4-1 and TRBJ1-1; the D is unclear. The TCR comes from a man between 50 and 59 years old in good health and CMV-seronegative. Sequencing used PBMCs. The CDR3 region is CASNLHVSNGEAFF. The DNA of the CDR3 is TGCGCCAGCAATTTGCACGTCTCCAACGGTGAAGCTTTCTTT.